This T cell receptor (beta chain) was sequenced in a study of blood T cell repertoires in COVID-19. Across the whole study: COVID-19 samples from acute and convalescent phases originated in the United States, Italy and Spain.

The table came from immunoSEQ multiplex PCR; TCRdb's copy has only in-frame clones and leaves some out. The sample contains a few hundred thousand clones, about 84% of which appear only once. Trimming removed 0 bases from V and 0 bases from J, with 5 bases in between. Per germline, CDR1 KGHSH and CDR2 LQKENI. This CDR3 has 14 amino acids. The chain couples TRBV18 to TRBJ1-2, with D uncertain. What was sequenced was peripheral blood. The sequence came from a man aged 80 or over with acute or convalescent COVID-19. CDR3 loop: CASSPPLTNYGYTF. The CDR3 region has the DNA TGTGCCAGCTCACCACCACTTACTAACTATGGCTACACCTTC. The full variable domain, rest sourced from reference TRBV18 and TRBJ1-2, is NAGVMQNPRHLVRRRGQEARLRCSPMKGHSHVYWYRQLPEEGLKFMVYLQKENIIDESGMPKERFSAEFPKEGPSILRIQQVVRGDSAAYFCASSPPLTNYGYTFGSGTRLTVV.